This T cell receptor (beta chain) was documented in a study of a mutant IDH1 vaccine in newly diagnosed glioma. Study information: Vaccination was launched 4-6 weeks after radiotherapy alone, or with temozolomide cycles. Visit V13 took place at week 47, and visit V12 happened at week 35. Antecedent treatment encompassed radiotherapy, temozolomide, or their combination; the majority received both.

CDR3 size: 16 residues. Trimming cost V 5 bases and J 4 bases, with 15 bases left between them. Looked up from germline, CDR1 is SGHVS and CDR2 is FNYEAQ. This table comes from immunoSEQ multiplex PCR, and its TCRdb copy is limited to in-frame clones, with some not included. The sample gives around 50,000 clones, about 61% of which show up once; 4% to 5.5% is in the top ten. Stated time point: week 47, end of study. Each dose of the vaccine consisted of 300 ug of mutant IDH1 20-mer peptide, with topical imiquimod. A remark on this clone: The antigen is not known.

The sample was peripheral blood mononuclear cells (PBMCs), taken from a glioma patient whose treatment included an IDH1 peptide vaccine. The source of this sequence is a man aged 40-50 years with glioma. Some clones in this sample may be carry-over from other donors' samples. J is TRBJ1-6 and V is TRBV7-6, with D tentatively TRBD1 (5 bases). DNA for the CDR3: TGTGCCAGCAGCGACAGACCCACCGGGTATAATTCACCCCTCCACTTT. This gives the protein CASSDRPTGYNSPLHF.